A selection of T cell receptor beta chains follows, all from one sample in a study of T cell changes during pregnancy in multiple sclerosis. Data came from immunoSEQ multiplex PCR; TCRdb stores just in-frame clones and leaves some out. The sample holds 85,000 to 100,000 clones, around 92% seen once. Specimen: peripheral blood, collected in the first trimester of pregnancy. The receptors shown here come from a female donor with multiple sclerosis, enrolled in a pregnancy study. The CDR3 runs from the conserved cysteine through the conserved F or W. D genes are given only for firm matches. Where a row states a size, it is once, few, many or the class of an expanded clone; other rows omit it.

J	size	V	D	CDR3	DNA
TRBJ2-1	NA	TRBV5-1	TRBD1	CASRTTGVSYNEQFF	TGCGCCAGCAGGACAACAGGGGTATCCTACAATGAGCAGTTCTTC
TRBJ2-7	NA	TRBV6-1	TRBD1	CASSENWTGPSEQYF	TGTGCCAGCAGTGAAAATTGGACAGGGCCGAGCGAGCAGTACTTC
TRBJ2-7	NA	TRBV29-1	TRBD2	CSVGELANYEQYF	TGCAGCGTTGGTGAACTAGCGAACTACGAGCAGTACTTC
TRBJ1-1	NA	TRBV5-6	NA	CASSLVGVQFAEAFF	TGTGCCAGCAGCTTGGTGGGAGTCCAGTTTGCTGAAGCTTTCTTT
TRBJ2-7	NA	TRBV12-2	NA	CASRPTLAAPSYEQYF	TGTGCAAGTCGCCCAACACTAGCGGCTCCATCCTACGAGCAGTACTTC
TRBJ1-5	NA	TRBV7-8	NA	CASSNYNQPQHF	TGTGCCAGCAGCAATTACAATCAGCCCCAGCATTTT
TRBJ2-5	once	TRBV7-7	NA	CASSLRGETQYF	TGTGCTAGCAGCTTAAGGGGAGAGACCCAGTACTTC
TRBJ1-2	NA	TRBV19	TRBD1	CASSTLVRTGDGYTF	TGTGCCAGTAGTACTCTGGTCCGGACAGGGGACGGCTACACCTTC
TRBJ2-7	once	TRBV7-9	NA	CASSLVSYEQYF	TGTGCCAGCAGCTTAGTCAGCTACGAGCAGTACTTC
TRBJ2-5	once	TRBV14	TRBD2	CASSPLSGRSETQYF	TGTGCCAGCAGCCCACTTAGCGGGAGATCAGAGACCCAGTACTTC
TRBJ2-5	NA	TRBV7-7	TRBD2	CASSLAASGRAGQETQYF	TGTGCTAGCAGCTTAGCGGCTAGCGGGAGGGCCGGCCAAGAGACCCAGTACTTC
TRBJ2-7	NA	TRBV18	NA	CASSPNEAEQYF	TGTGCCAGCTCACCTAATGAGGCCGAGCAGTACTTC
TRBJ2-1	NA	TRBV2	NA	CASMTPGVSLGQFF	TGTGCCAGTATGACCCCCGGGGTATCTCTTGGGCAGTTCTTC
TRBJ2-5	NA	TRBV7-8	TRBD2	CASSLAVVPTSGQETQYF	TGTGCCAGCAGCTTAGCCGTCGTACCGACTAGCGGACAAGAGACCCAGTACTTC
TRBJ2-7	NA	TRBV5-4	NA	CASSFSTGFSEQYF	TGTGCCAGCAGCTTTTCTACGGGATTTAGCGAGCAGTACTTC
TRBJ2-7	NA	TRBV27	NA	CASSLVSPYEQYF	TGTGCCAGCAGTTTAGTATCTCCCTACGAGCAGTACTTC
TRBJ2-5	NA	TRBV12-5	TRBD2	CASGAGGGETQYF	TGTGCTAGTGGGGCGGGAGGGGGGGAGACCCAGTACTTC
TRBJ2-7	NA	TRBV9	TRBD1	CASGGTGTGMNEQYF	TGTGCCAGCGGGGGGACCGGGACAGGGATGAACGAGCAGTACTTC
TRBJ1-2	NA	TRBV4-1	NA	CASSQGPGEDYGYTF	TGCGCCAGCAGCCAGGGGCCGGGGGAAGACTATGGCTACACCTTC
TRBJ2-5	NA	TRBV7-7	NA	CASSLSVLGAQYF	TGTGCTAGCAGTCTTAGCGTCCTCGGGGCCCAGTACTTC
TRBJ2-3	NA	TRBV7-2	TRBD1	CASSSGQVWTDTQYF	TGTGCCAGCAGCTCCGGACAGGTGTGGACAGATACGCAGTATTTT
TRBJ1-2	NA	TRBV5-4	TRBD1	CASSAGQANIGSLRF	TGTGCCAGCAGCGCCGGACAGGCTAACATAGGATCCTTAAGATTC
TRBJ1-1	NA	TRBV6-1	TRBD1	CASSVDRGLVEAFF	TGTGCCAGCAGTGTCGACAGGGGGCTGGTTGAAGCTTTCTTT
TRBJ1-5	NA	TRBV19	TRBD1	CASSTLTGGSNQPQHF	TGTGCCAGTAGTACCCTGACAGGGGGCTCGAATCAGCCCCAGCATTTT
TRBJ1-2	NA	TRBV7-9	TRBD1	CASSPDDRGSYTF	TGTGCCAGCAGCCCCGACGACAGGGGGAGCTACACCTTC
TRBJ1-1	NA	TRBV7-9	NA	CASSFSVKNTEAFF	TGTGCCAGCAGCTTTTCAGTAAAGAACACTGAAGCTTTCTTT
TRBJ2-7	NA	TRBV27	NA	CASSLSRVGYEQYF	TGTGCCAGCAGTTTATCGCGGGTGGGTTACGAGCAGTACTTC
TRBJ2-7	NA	TRBV15	NA	CATSGASYEQYF	TGTGCCACCAGCGGAGCATCATACGAGCAGTACTTC
TRBJ1-2	NA	TRBV5-1	NA	CASSLAEGNRTPRYTF	TGCGCCAGCAGCTTGGCGGAGGGGAACAGAACACCCCGCTACACCTTC
TRBJ2-5	NA	TRBV5-1	TRBD1	CASSLIAGQGAAAQYF	TGCGCCAGCAGCTTAATCGCGGGACAGGGGGCCGCGGCCCAGTACTTC
TRBJ2-7	NA	TRBV19	TRBD1	CASSPGTATIYEQYF	TGTGCCAGTAGTCCAGGGACAGCAACTATCTACGAGCAGTACTTC
TRBJ1-2	few	TRBV28	NA	CASSEDNNYGYTF	TGTGCCAGCAGTGAGGACAATAACTATGGCTACACCTTC
TRBJ2-7	NA	TRBV29-1	TRBD2	CSVEEIRTSGSYEQYF	TGCAGCGTTGAAGAAATCCGGACTAGCGGCTCCTACGAGCAGTACTTC
TRBJ2-2	NA	TRBV7-9	NA	CASSPRDSNTGELFF	TGTGCCAGCAGCCCCCGGGACTCGAACACCGGGGAGCTGTTTTTT
TRBJ2-5	NA	TRBV11-2	NA	CASSLEWDIGETQYF	TGTGCCAGCAGCTTAGAATGGGACATAGGAGAGACCCAGTACTTC
TRBJ2-7	NA	TRBV11-2	TRBD1	CASSRQGSEQYF	TGTGCCAGCAGCCGACAGGGAAGCGAGCAGTACTTC
TRBJ2-7	NA	TRBV15	NA	CATSRDRGGTYEQYF	TGTGCCACCAGCAGAGATCGTGGCGGGACCTACGAGCAGTACTTC
TRBJ2-3	NA	TRBV19	TRBD2	CASSPVGLAGDTQYF	TGTGCCAGTAGCCCAGTCGGGCTAGCGGGAGATACGCAGTATTTT
TRBJ2-2	NA	TRBV30	NA	CAWSVGSPDELFF	TGTGCCTGGAGTGTGGGCTCCCCCGATGAGCTGTTTTTT
TRBJ2-5	NA	TRBV18	NA	CASSGVSQETQYF	TGTGCCAGCTCGGGAGTCAGCCAAGAGACCCAGTACTTC
TRBJ2-2	NA	TRBV6-1	TRBD1	CASRANRQGTGELFF	TGTGCCAGCCGAGCGAACAGACAGGGGACCGGGGAGCTGTTTTTT
TRBJ2-1	NA	TRBV4-2	TRBD2	CASSQTSGSFNEQFF	TGTGCCAGCAGCCAGACTAGCGGGAGCTTTAATGAGCAGTTCTTC
TRBJ1-1	few	TRBV5-1	NA	CASSTRGNTEAFF	TGCGCCAGCAGCACCAGGGGGAACACTGAAGCTTTCTTT
TRBJ2-7	NA	TRBV27	NA	CASSDTSKSSYEQYF	TGTGCCAGCAGTGATACTAGCAAGAGCTCCTACGAGCAGTACTTC
TRBJ2-1	NA	TRBV19	NA	CASAGNEQFF	TGTGCCAGCGCCGGCAATGAGCAGTTCTTC
TRBJ2-2	NA	TRBV19	NA	CASSIWDLSAGELFF	TGTGCCAGTTCCATTTGGGACTTGAGTGCCGGGGAGCTGTTTTTT
TRBJ2-3	NA	TRBV6-1	NA	CASSDDRTDTQYF	TGTGCCAGCAGTGATGACAGGACAGATACGCAGTATTTT
TRBJ2-7	NA	TRBV5-4	NA	CASSLWGRELQYF	TGTGCCAGCAGCTTGTGGGGCCGTGAATTGCAGTACTTC
TRBJ1-5	NA	TRBV21-1	NA	CASSRRTDYNQPQHF	TGTGCCAGCAGCAGACGGACAGATTACAATCAGCCCCAGCATTTT
TRBJ2-1	NA	TRBV28	TRBD2	CASLAGERSYNEQFF	TGTGCCAGCCTAGCGGGAGAAAGGTCCTACAATGAGCAGTTCTTC
TRBJ2-7	NA	TRBV29-1	TRBD1	CSVEGTGDEQYF	TGCAGCGTTGAAGGGACAGGCGACGAGCAGTACTTC
TRBJ2-1	once	TRBV2	NA	CASKPQGTRISYNEQFF	TGTGCCAGCAAGCCTCAGGGGACCCGAATATCCTACAATGAGCAGTTCTTC
TRBJ1-1	NA	TRBV27	TRBD1	CASSTGTVLNTEAFF	TGTGCCAGCAGTACCGGGACAGTGCTGAACACTGAAGCTTTCTTT
TRBJ2-5	NA	TRBV7-2	TRBD2	CASSSSGRNQETQYF	TGTGCCAGCAGCTCTAGCGGGAGGAATCAAGAGACCCAGTACTTC
TRBJ2-7	NA	TRBV7-2	NA	CASSPRGSPQGEQYF	TGTGCCAGCAGCCCACGCGGAAGCCCTCAGGGAGAGCAGTACTTC
TRBJ1-4	few	TRBV18	TRBD1	CASSRVAGQGATNEKLFF	TGTGCCAGCTCAAGGGTAGCCGGACAGGGTGCAACTAATGAAAAACTGTTTTTT
TRBJ2-6	NA	TRBV29-1	NA	CSVSDSGANVLTF	TGCAGCGTGTCAGACTCTGGGGCCAACGTCCTGACTTTC
TRBJ1-2	NA	TRBV28	NA	CASSFQGHYGYTF	TGTGCCAGCAGTTTTCAGGGGCACTATGGCTACACCTTC
TRBJ2-7	NA	TRBV19	TRBD1	CASSTDRGSYEQYF	TGTGCCAGTAGTACAGACAGGGGGAGCTACGAGCAGTACTTC